This TCR beta chain comes out of a study of T cell responses to AZD1222 COVID-19 vaccine. Study-level points and caveats: Donor demographics were predominantly white British with a female majority; clonal diversity may be underestimated.

The CDR3 spans 16 residues. This table comes from immunoSEQ multiplex PCR, and its TCRdb copy is limited to in-frame clones, with some not included. The sample includes some 58,000 clones, approximately 88% of them seen just once. A word on this clone: What it binds is unknown.

This receptor was identified in an adult in good health. The V and J genes are TRBV21-1 and TRBJ2-3; the table assigns TRBD2, which was not confirmed against the DNA. TRBV21-1 is termed a pseudogene. The input for sequencing was peripheral blood, taken on day 0 of AZD1222 vaccination. This CDR3 reads CASSKGGGISTDTQYF. The CDR3 nucleotides are TGTGCCAGCAGCAAAGGCGGGGGCATAAGCACAGATACGCAGTATTTT.